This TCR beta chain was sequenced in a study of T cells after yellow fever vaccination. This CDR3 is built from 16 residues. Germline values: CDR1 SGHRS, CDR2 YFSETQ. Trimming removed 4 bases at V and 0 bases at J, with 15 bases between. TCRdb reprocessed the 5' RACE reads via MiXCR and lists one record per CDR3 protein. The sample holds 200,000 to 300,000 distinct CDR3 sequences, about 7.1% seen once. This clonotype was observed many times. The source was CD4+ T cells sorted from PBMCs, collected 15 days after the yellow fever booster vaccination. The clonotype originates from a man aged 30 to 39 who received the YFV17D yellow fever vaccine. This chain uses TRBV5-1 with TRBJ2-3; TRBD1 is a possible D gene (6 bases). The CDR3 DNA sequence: TGCGCCAGCAGCCCCTGGACAGACCTTAGCACAGATACGCAGTATTTT. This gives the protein CASSPWTDLSTDTQYF.